This T cell receptor (beta chain) was sequenced during a study of blood T cell repertoires in COVID-19. V dropped 4 bases and J dropped 4 bases, with 15 bases sitting between them. The length of the CDR3 is 15 residues. Germline loops: CDR1 SGHRS, CDR2 YFSETQ. Sequencing was performed with immunoSEQ multiplex PCR; in TCRdb, only in-frame clones are kept and a portion is missing. Here the sample spans over 200,000 clones, around four fifths being singletons. What was sequenced was peripheral blood. The sequence came from a woman of 80 years or more with active or convalescent COVID-19. The genes are TRBV5-1 and TRBJ2-1, with D perhaps matching TRBD2 (6 bases). The CDR3 coding sequence is TGCGCCAGCAGCACTACGGGGGACCAATACAATGAGCAGTTCTTC. It specifies CASSTTGDQYNEQFF.